These 30 T cell receptor beta chains originate from one sample sequenced in a study of CD8 T cells in Susac syndrome. An amount of RNA that ranged from roughly 0.5 to 1 ug was reverse transcribed with random hexamers. TCRdb called the immunoSEQ multiplex PCR reads again in MiXCR, with one record for every CDR3 protein. The repertoire has about 190,000 distinct CDR3 sequences, 95% of them found once; the top ten carry around 0.16%. The material sequenced was CD8+ T cells from PBMCs. The receptors derive from a human donor with Susac syndrome.

V gene TRBV29-1 combines with J gene TRBJ2-5; maybe TRBD1 (6 bases). Germline V gene lookup returns CDR1 SQVTM and CDR2 ANQGSEA. The CDR3 loop spans 14 amino acids. V was cut by 3 bases and J by 4 bases, with 15 bases left in between. The CDR3 DNA follows: TGCAGCGTTGAGCCCTGGGCGACAGGAGAGACCCAGTACTTC. This encodes CSVEPWATGETQYF.

The chain is built from TRBV29-1 and TRBJ1-2, with D maybe TRBD1 (5 bases). CDR1 SQVTM and CDR2 ANQGSEA come from the germline V gene. The CDR3 spans 15 residues. V dropped 4 bases and J dropped 2 bases, with 17 bases sitting between them. The DNA for the CDR3 is TGCAGCGTTGGGTCCGTTGTAGGGGAGAACTATGGCTACACCTTC. It encodes CSVGSVVGENYGYTF.

The V and J genes are TRBV28 and TRBJ2-7, with TRBD1 identical over 11 bases. Germline assignment: CDR1 MDHEN and CDR2 SYDVKM. V shed 7 bases, J shed 4 bases, and the junction held 9 bases outside the gene matches. The CDR3 covers 15 residues. The chain's CDR3 is CASILGTGGQYEQYF. In DNA form, the CDR3 reads TGTGCCAGCATCTTAGGGACAGGGGGTCAATACGAGCAGTACTTC. Using reference TRBV28 and TRBJ2-7 for the parts outside the CDR3, the full variable domain is DVKVTQSSRYLVKRTGEKVFLECVQDMDHENMFWYRQDPGLGLRLIYFSYDVKMKEKGDIPEGYSVSREKKERFSLILESASTNQTSMYLCASILGTGGQYEQYFGPGTRLTVT.

V usage is TRBV5-5 and J usage is TRBJ2-7; no reliable D call. Trimming took 1 base from V and 4 from J, leaving 6 bases between them. This CDR3 region has 12 residues. Per the germline V gene, CDR1 is SGHKS and CDR2 is YYEKEE (reference sequence). CDR3 bases: TGTGCCAGCAGCTTGTATGGGTACGAGCAGTACTTC. It translates to CASSLYGYEQYF.

The chain has TRBV12-3 or TRBV12-4 and TRBJ2-3; TRBD2 agrees at 8 bases. The CDR3 spans 17 residues. V was clipped by 3 bases and J by 0 bases; unmatched bases: 8. The CDR3 region is CASSFVGAGASTDTQYF. The CDR3 nucleotides are TGTGCCAGCAGTTTTGTAGGAGCGGGAGCAAGCACAGATACGCAGTATTTT.

The V gene is TRBV4-1, the J gene TRBJ2-3, with D possibly called TRBD1 or TRBD2 (6 bases each). Germline lookup yields CDR1 MGHRA and CDR2 YSYEKL. V lost 4 bases to trimming and J lost 5 bases, with 13 bases between them. The CDR3 extends over 14 amino acids. The CDR3 region is CASSPAGGQDTQYF. CDR3 coding DNA: TGCGCCAGCAGCCCCGCCGGGGGCCAAGATACGCAGTATTTT.

V and J are TRBV7-9 and TRBJ2-1, with 7 nucleotides matching TRBD2. Trimming removed 1 base from V and 5 bases from J; junction bases left unmatched: 5. The CDR3 runs to 15 residues. Germline-derived CDR1 and CDR2 are SEHNR and FQNEAQ (reference sequence). The CDR3 DNA is TGTGCCAGCAGCTTAGTTAGCGGGCTAGACAATGAGCAGTTCTTC. This sequence encodes CASSLVSGLDNEQFF.

This clonotype has just one count. Compared with germline, one end of the junction differs, possibly owing to a read error. V gene TRBV7-7 combines with J gene TRBJ2-1; 7 nucleotides line up with TRBD1. This CDR3 comprises 14 residues. Germline V lookup: CDR1 SSHAT, CDR2 FNYEAQ (reference sequence). The CDR3 nucleotides are TGTGCTAGCAGCCCGACAGGGAACTACAATGAGCAGTTCTTC. Translating it yields CASSPTGNYNEQFF. The whole variable domain, remainder taken from reference TRBV7-7 and TRBJ2-1, is GAGVSQSPRYKVTKRGQDVTLRCDPISSHATLYWYQQALGQGPEFLTYFNYEAQPDKSGLPSDRFSAERPEGSISTLTIQRTEQRDSAMYRCASSPTGNYNEQFFGPGTRLTVL.

This chain connects TRBV7-2 to TRBJ2-7; 8 bases align to TRBD2. The germline CDR1 and CDR2 sequences are SGHTA and FQGNSA. Losses at the gene ends were 3 bases for V and 2 bases for J; bases not matched to a gene: 3. This CDR3 is 14 amino acids long. The DNA of the CDR3 is TGTGCCAGCAGCTTGGAGACTAGCGCCTACGAGCAGTACTTC. Its translation: CASSLETSAYEQYF.

CDR3: CSARNIRRSANTGELFF. As DNA, the CDR3 is TGCAGTGCTAGGAATATCCGGAGGAGCGCGAACACCGGGGAGCTGTTTTTT. This rearrangement joins TRBV20-1 to TRBJ2-2; a possible D gene is TRBD2 (5 bases). The CDR3 totals 17 residues. Trimming took 3 bases from V and 0 from J, leaving 17 bases between them. CDR1 is DFQATT and CDR2 is SNEGSKA in the germline V gene (reference sequence).

V usage is TRBV20-1 and J usage is TRBJ1-2; D not certain. From germline, CDR1 is DFQATT and CDR2 SNEGSKA (reference sequence). The V end lost 0 bases, the J end lost 8 bases, and 13 bases lay between the germline ends. The CDR3 length is 13 residues. CDR3 bases: TGCAGTGCTAGAGATCCCAATTTGGGAGGCTACACCTTC. Translation: CSARDPNLGGYTF.

The chain carries TRBV5-1 and TRBJ1-2, with D unresolved. Between the trimmed V and J ends, which lost 1 base and 4 bases, there was a span of 11 bases. Germline V gene sequence: CDR1 SGHRS, CDR2 YFSETQ. The CDR3 loop spans 14 amino acids. The CDR3 here is CASSLPTEGYGYTF. The CDR3 coding sequence is TGCGCCAGCAGCTTGCCGACGGAGGGCTATGGCTACACCTTC.

This clonotype was detected only once. The J gene is TRBJ1-6, the V gene TRBV6-1; 8 bases are a match to TRBD1. Germline-derived CDR1 and CDR2 are MNHNS and SASEGT. This CDR3 has 16 amino acids. The ends lost 4 bases at V and 10 bases at J; junction bases unmatched: 12. CDR3 region: CASSVRPTGVGSPLHF. CDR3 coding DNA: TGTGCCAGCAGTGTACGGCCGACAGGGGTAGGGTCACCCCTCCACTTT.

The chain is built from TRBV6-5 and TRBJ2-7; 8 bases are shared with TRBD1. The CDR3 spans 14 residues. V lost 2 bases, J lost 5 bases, and 5 bases stayed unmatched. CDR1 MNHEY and CDR2 SVGAGI come from the germline V gene. The CDR3 region has the DNA TGTGCCAGCAGTTACGAGGCCAGGGGGCACGAGCAGTACTTC. Protein product: CASSYEARGHEQYF.

The gene calls are TRBV4-1 and TRBJ2-7; D might be TRBD1 (6 bases). The germline gives CDR1 MGHRA, CDR2 YSYEKL. CDR3 length: 14 amino acids. V was shortened by 4 bases and J by 2 bases, with 12 bases between the two germline ends. CDR3 coding DNA: TGCGCCAGCAGCCCAGGGACACAAGCCTACGAGCAGTACTTC. Its translation is CASSPGTQAYEQYF.

This rearrangement joins TRBV14 to TRBJ2-1; possibly TRBD2 for D (5 bases). This CDR3 is built from 12 residues. Germline assignment: CDR1 SGHDN and CDR2 FVKESK. V lost 4 bases, J lost 8 bases, and 9 bases lay in between. The CDR3 region has the DNA TGTGCCAGCAGCCCGGGCGGGCATGAGCAGTTCTTC. As protein: CASSPGGHEQFF. The entire variable domain, with the rest obtained from reference TRBV14 and TRBJ2-1, is as follows: EAGVTQFPSHSVIEKGQTVTLRCDPISGHDNLYWYRRVMGKEIKFLLHFVKESKQDESGMPNNRFLAERTGGTYSTLKVQPAELEDSGVYFCASSPGGHEQFFGPGTRLTVL.

The chain links TRBV13 to TRBJ1-4, with 9 positions matching TRBD1. The CDR3 has 20 residues. V was clipped by 4 bases and J by 3 bases; unmatched bases: 18. The germline gives CDR1 PRHDT, CDR2 FYEKMQ (reference sequence). The CDR3 DNA reads as TGTGCCAGCAGCTACACCCCCGGGACAGGGATCGGCGGAGCTAATGAAAAACTGTTTTTT. Translating gives CASSYTPGTGIGGANEKLFF.

This clonotype occurred once. The rearrangement links TRBV25-1 to TRBJ2-5; 7 bases map to TRBD2. The CDR3 extends over 13 amino acids. The ends lost 5 bases at V and 3 bases at J; junction bases unmatched: 3. Germline values: CDR1 MGHDK, CDR2 SYGVNS. The CDR3 region is CASSSGNEETQYF. CDR3 nucleotides: TGTGCCAGCAGTAGCGGGAACGAAGAGACCCAGTACTTC.

CDR3 in DNA: TGTGCCAGCCACCCCCCAGGGGACCCTGAGCAGTTCTTC. Translated: CASHPPGDPEQFF. The V and J genes are TRBV19 and TRBJ2-1; possible D gene TRBD1, 6 bases. V shed 9 bases and J shed 9 bases, with 18 bases lying between them. CDR3 size: 13 residues. CDR1 is LNHDA, CDR2 SQIVND, per germline (reference sequence).

The chain combines TRBV4-2 with TRBJ2-3; D is perhaps TRBD1 (5 bases). V lost 6 bases, J lost 7 bases, and 14 bases lay in between. This CDR3 is built from 13 residues. Germline V gives CDR1 LGHNA, CDR2 YNFKEQ. CDR3 bases: TGTGCCAGCAGACACAGGTCGAGTCATACGCAGTATTTT. Amino acids: CASRHRSSHTQYF.

The chain recombines TRBV20-1 with TRBJ2-1; TRBD2 is a possible D gene (6 bases). The CDR3 spans 13 residues. Germline V gene sequence: CDR1 DFQATT, CDR2 SNEGSKA (reference sequence). V gave up 5 bases and J gave up 7 bases, with 15 bases separating them. Here the CDR3 reads CSASLTRINEQFF. DNA of the CDR3: TGCAGTGCTTCCCTGACTAGGATAAATGAGCAGTTCTTC.

The CDR3 here is CASSSGLLSETQYF. The CDR3 nucleotides are TGTGCCAGCAGCTCGGGACTCTTGTCGGAGACCCAGTACTTC. The chain joins TRBV7-9 to TRBJ2-5; a weak D match, TRBD2 (6 bases). CDR1 is SEHNR and CDR2 is FQNEAQ in the germline V gene (reference sequence). There are 14 residues in the CDR3. V lost 4 bases, J lost 5 bases, and 14 bases lay in between. Drawing the rest from reference TRBV7-9 and TRBJ2-5, the complete variable domain is DTGVSQNPRHKITKRGQNVTFRCDPISEHNRLYWYRQTLGQGPEFLTYFQNEAQLEKSRLLSDRFSAERPKGSFSTLEIQRTEQGDSAMYLCASSSGLLSETQYFGPGTRLLVL.

This chain's CDR3 is CSASNLDGSNQPQHF. As DNA, the CDR3 is TGCAGTGCTAGCAATTTGGACGGTAGCAATCAGCCCCAGCATTTT. The rearrangement links TRBV20-1 to TRBJ1-5; D is undetermined. Germline CDR1 is DFQATT and CDR2 is SNEGSKA (reference sequence). Trimming stripped 3 bases from V and 0 bases from J, with 12 bases between. The CDR3 consists of 15 residues.

This clonotype has just a few counts. The chain has TRBV5-6 and TRBJ2-7; D unclear. The germline gives CDR1 SGHDT, CDR2 YYEEEE. Trimming cost V 4 bases and J 3 bases, with 11 bases left between them. The CDR3 loop spans 13 amino acids. The DNA for the CDR3 is TGTGCCAGCAGCCCCGGCCGGAGCTACGAGCAGTACTTC. Encoded protein: CASSPGRSYEQYF.

This clonotype came up once. The chain couples TRBV2 to TRBJ2-1; 10 bases are a match to TRBD2. The V gene's germline CDR1 is SNHLY and CDR2 FYNNEI. The CDR3 length is 16 residues. The trim removed 4 bases at V and 0 bases at J, leaving 3 bases unmatched. The CDR3 nucleotides are TGTGCCAGCAGTGTACTAGCGGGGAGCTCCTACAATGAGCAGTTCTTC. It encodes CASSVLAGSSYNEQFF.

V is TRBV20-1 and J is TRBJ2-1, with 11 bases fitting TRBD1. CDR1 and CDR2 from the germline V gene are DFQATT and SNEGSKA (reference sequence). V shed 0 bases and J 8 bases; nucleotides not matched to a gene: 9. This CDR3 contains 16 residues. CDR3 region: CSARDHPDRGLDEQFF. The CDR3 region has the DNA TGCAGTGCTAGAGATCATCCGGACAGGGGGCTCGATGAGCAGTTCTTC.

The chain employs TRBV9 and TRBJ2-3; TRBD1 aligns across 8 bases. CDR1 is SGDLS and CDR2 is YYNGEE in the germline V gene. V trimming: 1 base; J trimming: 0 bases; junction bases outside the gene matches: 10. The CDR3 is made up of 18 amino acids. CDR3 protein: CASSVKVGQEASTDTQYF. In DNA form, the CDR3 reads TGTGCCAGCAGCGTAAAGGTGGGACAGGAGGCCAGCACAGATACGCAGTATTTT.

V and J are TRBV20-1 and TRBJ1-1; 7 bases match TRBD1. CDR1 is DFQATT and CDR2 is SNEGSKA in the germline V gene (reference sequence). V dropped 5 bases and J dropped 4; count of bases not matched to a gene: 7. The CDR3 extends over 13 amino acids. The CDR3 loop is CSALRGDGTEAFF. For the CDR3, the DNA is TGCAGTGCTCTCAGGGGGGACGGCACTGAAGCTTTCTTT.

In DNA, the CDR3 is TGTGCCAGCAGTTATTACCCGGGCCCCGGGACAGAGACCAATCAGCCCCAGCATTTT. Its protein product is CASSYYPGPGTETNQPQHF. The rearrangement joins TRBV6-5 to TRBJ1-5; 7 positions match TRBD1. Germline assignment: CDR1 MNHEY and CDR2 SVGAGI. V was clipped by 3 bases and J by 3 bases; unmatched bases: 17. This CDR3 region has 19 residues.

This clonotype occurred a few times. The chain is built from TRBV4-1 and TRBJ2-1; perhaps D is TRBD1 or TRBD2 (5 bases each). With 0 bases removed from V and 10 bases from J, the gap between germline ends came to 10 bases. Germline CDR1 reads MGHRA; CDR2 reads YSYEKL. There are 13 residues in the CDR3. In DNA, the CDR3 is TGCGCCAGCAGCCAAGATCGACGGGGCGAGCAGTTCTTC. The encoded protein is CASSQDRRGEQFF.